This T cell receptor beta chain was captured by sequencing in a study of cytomegalovirus exposure and HLA in healthy donors. Trimming removed 4 bases from V and 9 bases from J, with 18 bases in between. In germline, CDR1 is WNHNN, CDR2 SYGVQD (reference sequence). The CDR3 consists of 14 residues. This clone appeared once. Sequencing used immunoSEQ multiplex PCR; TCRdb keeps in-frame clones, though not all of them. The sample has about 160,000 clones, around 89% seen once. Sequenced sample: PBMCs. The clonotype comes from a young man in good health and CMV-seronegative. J is TRBJ2-5 and V is TRBV10-1; perhaps TRBD1 as D (6 bases). CDR3 bases: TGCGCCAGCAGTGGAGAACAGGGCCTCGGGGCCCAGTACTTC. Translating gives CASSGEQGLGAQYF.